Presented here are 27 T cell receptor beta chains from one specimen sequenced in a study of Ad26.COV2.S vaccination and SARS-CoV-2 variants. Treatment of the sample: roughly 18 received Ad26.COV2.S at low or high dose, single or two shots; about 5 received placebo; per-sample allocation not given. Sample collection was performed on day 63 after the first vaccine or placebo injection. The table came from immunoSEQ multiplex PCR; TCRdb's copy has only in-frame clones and leaves some out. The data hold 300,000 to 350,000 clones, with about 85% observed a single time. The source material was peripheral blood, sampled in a trial of Ad26.COV2.S vaccine versus placebo. These receptors originate from a person aged 18-60 years who received the Ad26.COV2.S COVID-19 vaccine or a placebo.

This clone was observed a handful of times. The rearrangement uses TRBV7-9 and TRBJ1-1; D is unclear. V was trimmed by 3 bases and J by 1 base, leaving 12 bases between them. The CDR3 is 15 residues long. Germline CDR1 is SEHNR and CDR2 is FQNEAQ (reference sequence). The CDR3 spells CASSFESLPNTEAFF. Written as DNA, the CDR3 is TGTGCCAGCAGCTTCGAAAGTTTACCGAACACTGAAGCTTTCTTT.

This clone was detected only once. V usage is TRBV9 and J usage is TRBJ2-5, with D maybe TRBD1 (6 bases). Trimming took 4 bases from V and 5 from J, leaving 18 bases between them. This CDR3 is 15 amino acids long. Germline V gene data show CDR1 as SGDLS and CDR2 as YYNGEE. The DNA of the CDR3 is TGTGCCAGCAGCACCCGACAGGACCCCAGGGAGACCCAGTACTTC. Translated, it gives CASSTRQDPRETQYF.

V usage is TRBV27 and J usage is TRBJ1-1; D ambiguous. The ends were cut back, 3 bases at V and 2 bases at J, with 7 bases in the middle. Germline CDR1 and CDR2: MNHEY and SMNVEV (reference sequence). CDR3 length: 13 amino acids. CDR3 in amino acids: CASSFRLNTEAFF. The CDR3 DNA reads as TGTGCCAGCAGTTTCCGTCTCAACACTGAAGCTTTCTTT.

Written as DNA, the CDR3 is TGCAGTGCTAGTGTGGACGGGGGGGAGACCCAGTACTTC. Amino acids: CSASVDGGETQYF. V and J are TRBV20-1 and TRBJ2-5, with 7 bases that match TRBD2. V was clipped by 3 bases and J by 5 bases; unmatched bases: 6. CDR3 length: 13 residues. Germline lookup yields CDR1 DFQATT and CDR2 SNEGSKA (reference sequence).

This chain joins TRBV19 and TRBJ2-6, with a possible D match to TRBD1 (6 bases). Germline CDR1 LNHDA, CDR2 SQIVND (reference sequence). Between the trimmed V and J ends, which lost 4 bases and 1 base, there was a span of 11 bases. This CDR3 contains 16 residues. DNA of the CDR3: TGTGCCAGTAGTACCCAAACAGGGTCTGGGGCCAACGTCCTGACTTTC. This codes for CASSTQTGSGANVLTF.

The chain is built from TRBV6-2 or TRBV6-3 and TRBJ1-2; D is unresolved. Trimming pared 4 bases from V and 6 bases from J, leaving 12 bases between. This CDR3 spans 13 amino acids. Germline assignment: CDR1 MNHEY and CDR2 SVGEGT. The CDR3 loop is CASSSSPPNGYTF. The DNA of the CDR3 is TGTGCCAGCAGTTCGTCGCCTCCAAATGGCTACACCTTC.

This sequence joins TRBV20-1 and TRBJ2-4; D is possibly TRBD1 (6 bases). Germline V gene sequence: CDR1 DFQATT, CDR2 SNEGSKA (reference sequence). Trimming shortened V by 3 bases and J by 0 bases, and 9 bases separated the two germline ends. This CDR3 has 14 amino acids. CDR3 bases: TGCAGTGCTAGTCTGGACAGAGCCAAAAACATTCAGTACTTC. Translation gives CSASLDRAKNIQYF.

This clone was seen a few times. The J gene is TRBJ1-5, the V gene TRBV4-1; 10 bases are shared with TRBD1. Germline values: CDR1 MGHRA, CDR2 YSYEKL. J was trimmed by 4 bases and V by 0 bases; bases with no gene match: 6. The CDR3 has 17 residues. In nucleotides, the CDR3 is TGCGCCAGCAGCCAAGATTTAGACAGGGGGCGGAATCAGCCCCAGCATTTT. It encodes CASSQDLDRGRNQPQHF.

This chain connects TRBV3-1 (or the pseudogene TRBV3-2) to TRBJ2-1; 10 bases fit TRBD2. Germline-derived CDR1 and CDR2 are LGHDT and YNNKEL (reference sequence). This CDR3 has 16 amino acids. V dropped 1 base and J dropped 8; count of bases not matched to a gene: 8. The CDR3 sequence is CASSQVAGGPGYEQFF. CDR3 in DNA: TGTGCCAGCAGCCAAGTAGCGGGAGGCCCCGGCTATGAGCAGTTCTTC.

For the CDR3, the DNA is TGTGCCAGCTCACCACTAGGGGAGCCTAGGACTGAAGCTTTCTTT. Encoded protein: CASSPLGEPRTEAFF. This rearrangement joins TRBV18 to TRBJ1-1; D perhaps matches TRBD1 (5 bases). The CDR3 covers 15 residues. Trimming removed 1 base at V and 5 bases at J, with 14 bases between. Looked up from germline, CDR1 is KGHSH and CDR2 is LQKENI.

V gene TRBV9 combines with J gene TRBJ2-2; 8 bases align to TRBD1. Per the germline V gene, CDR1 is SGDLS and CDR2 is YYNGEE. Trimming took 3 bases from V and 7 from J; bases not matched to a gene: 11. This CDR3 region has 16 residues. The CDR3 protein is CASSARGPRDHGELFF. The CDR3 coding sequence is TGTGCCAGCAGCGCCAGGGGGCCTCGGGATCACGGGGAGCTGTTTTTT.

The V and J genes are TRBV5-1 and TRBJ1-1, with unresolved D. In germline, CDR1 is SGHRS, CDR2 YFSETQ. The CDR3 is 12 amino acids. V shed 4 bases and J shed 1 base, with 5 bases lying between them. The chain's CDR3 is CASSIENTEAFF. CDR3 in DNA: TGCGCCAGCAGCATAGAGAACACTGAAGCTTTCTTT.

The chain couples TRBV4-1 to TRBJ2-5; D may be TRBD2 (5 bases). The germline V gene encodes CDR1 MGHRA and CDR2 YSYEKL. This CDR3 region has 13 residues. V lost 1 base and J lost 3, with 6 bases in between. For the CDR3, the DNA is TGCGCCAGCAGCCAAGCGAGGGAAGAGACCCAGTACTTC. Translating it yields CASSQAREETQYF.

V gene TRBV14 combines with J gene TRBJ2-5; possible D gene TRBD2, 6 bases. Germline V gives CDR1 SGHDN, CDR2 FVKESK. The CDR3 covers 16 residues. Trimming left V 3 bases short and J 0 bases short, with 14 bases between. The CDR3 loop reads CASSHSAGINQETQYF. The DNA for the CDR3 is TGTGCCAGCAGCCACTCTGCGGGGATTAACCAAGAGACCCAGTACTTC.

V is TRBV4-1 and J is TRBJ2-3, with D perhaps TRBD2 (6 bases). Germline V CDR1 and CDR2: MGHRA, YSYEKL. The CDR3 contains 14 residues. Trimming took 3 bases from V and 4 from J, leaving 11 bases between them. The CDR3 spells CASSHSLASDTQYF. DNA for the CDR3: TGCGCCAGCAGCCATTCTCTAGCGTCAGATACGCAGTATTTT.

This sequence joins TRBV14 and TRBJ2-1, with TRBD2 identical over 10 bases. The V segment lost 7 bases and the J segment 5 bases; nucleotides outside the gene matches: 5. The CDR3 runs 14 residues. CDR1 and CDR2 (germline): SGHDN, FVKESK. The CDR3 DNA sequence: TGTGCCAGCACCAGAGCGGGAGGGCACAATGAGCAGTTCTTC. Amino acid sequence: CASTRAGGHNEQFF.

The chain couples TRBV6-6 to TRBJ2-7; D possibly corresponds to TRBD1 (6 bases). Germline CDR1 is MNHNY and CDR2 is SVGAGI (reference sequence). The CDR3 has 13 amino acids. V was pared by 8 bases and J by 3 bases, with 14 bases between. In DNA, the CDR3 is TGTGCCAGCGGGCCCCGGGACAACTACGAGCAGTACTTC. It is translated as CASGPRDNYEQYF.

The chain uses TRBV29-1 and TRBJ2-7, with 8 bases aligning to TRBD1. CDR1 is SQVTM, CDR2 ANQGSEA, per germline. This CDR3 spans 13 amino acids. Losses at the gene ends were 2 bases for V and 3 bases for J; bases not matched to a gene: 3. In nucleotides, the CDR3 is TGCAGCGTTGAACTACAGGGGGTCTACGAGCAGTACTTC. Amino acids: CSVELQGVYEQYF.

The chain is built from TRBV5-4 and TRBJ2-7; 11 positions match TRBD2. In germline, CDR1 is SGHNT, CDR2 YYREEE (reference sequence). The ends lost 5 bases at V and 5 bases at J; junction bases unmatched: 6. This CDR3 has 14 amino acids. CDR3 DNA: TGTGCCAGCAGAACTAGCGGGAGAATGGACGAGCAGTACTTC. Its protein is CASRTSGRMDEQYF.

The V and J genes are TRBV9 and TRBJ1-2, with D tentatively TRBD1 (5 bases). Trimming removed 2 bases at V and 4 bases at J, with 9 bases between. The germline V gene has CDR1 SGDLS and CDR2 YYNGEE. This CDR3 region has 13 residues. The CDR3 sequence: CASSVGGVYGYTF. In nucleotides, the CDR3 is TGTGCCAGCAGCGTTGGGGGAGTCTATGGCTACACCTTC.

The V call is TRBV7-3, the J call TRBJ2-1, with D perhaps TRBD2 (5 bases). Germline CDR1 is SGHTA and CDR2 is FQGTGA. This CDR3 region has 15 residues. V lost 1 base and J lost 7, with 14 bases in between. The CDR3 sequence is CASSLRSGTTNEQFF. DNA of the CDR3: TGTGCCAGCAGCTTAAGGAGCGGCACCACTAATGAGCAGTTCTTC.

The V gene is TRBV29-1, the J gene TRBJ2-5; D unclear. Germline CDR1 SQVTM, CDR2 ANQGSEA. CDR3 length: 16 residues. V was clipped by 0 bases and J by 0 bases, with 14 bases between them. Here the CDR3 DNA reads TGCAGCGTTGAAGAGTTGGCTAGTCAGTACCAAGAGACCCAGTACTTC. Protein: CSVEELASQYQETQYF.

V usage is TRBV5-1 and J usage is TRBJ1-6; 11 nucleotides line up with TRBD1. This CDR3 is built from 15 residues. V trimming: 4 bases; J trimming: 14 bases; junction bases outside the gene matches: 11. CDR1 SGHRS and CDR2 YFSETQ come from the germline V gene. This chain's CDR3 is CASSEDRGPSYSLHF. The CDR3 DNA is TGCGCCAGCAGCGAGGACAGGGGGCCTTCTTATTCCCTCCACTTT.

The CDR3 DNA is TGTGCCAGCAATCCCAGGCCGGGACAGGGGGCTCTGAACACTGAAGCTTTCTTT. Translating it yields CASNPRPGQGALNTEAFF. The gene calls are TRBV7-2 and TRBJ1-1; 12 bases line up with TRBD1. Trimming took 7 bases from V and 0 from J; bases not matched to a gene: 12. Germline CDR1 is SGHTA and CDR2 is FQGNSA. The CDR3 is 18 amino acids. The full variable domain, in which reference TRBV7-2 and TRBJ1-1 provide the parts outside the CDR3, is GAGVSQSPSNKVTEKGKDVELRCDPISGHTALYWYRQSLGQGLEFLIYFQGNSAPDKSGLPSDRFSAERTGGSVSTLTIQRTQQEDSAVYLCASNPRPGQGALNTEAFFGQGTRLTVV.

The rearrangement links TRBV2 to TRBJ1-5; 9 positions agree with TRBD1. The CDR3 runs to 15 residues. J gave up 8 bases and V 6 bases, and 11 bases lay outside the gene matches. Germline values: CDR1 SNHLY, CDR2 FYNNEI. This CDR3 reads CASRAGTGSVEPQHF. In nucleotides, the CDR3 is TGTGCCAGCAGGGCCGGGACAGGGAGTGTGGAGCCCCAGCATTTT.

The chain uses TRBV7-9 and TRBJ2-7, with D hard to call. Germline-derived CDR1 and CDR2 are SEHNR and FQNEAQ (reference sequence). The CDR3 has 12 residues. Trimming took 4 bases from V and 3 from J, leaving 7 bases between them. The CDR3 DNA follows: TGTGCCAGCAGCTCCAGTAACTACGAGCAGTACTTC. This gives the protein CASSSSNYEQYF.

This clone was detected only once. The chain joins TRBV6-5 to TRBJ1-3; D unclear. Germline values: CDR1 MNHEY, CDR2 SVGAGI. Trimming removed 6 bases at V and 0 bases at J, with 12 bases between. The CDR3 has 15 residues. The CDR3 DNA reads as TGTGCCAGCAGCAACGGCCCCGTCTCTGGAAACACCATATATTTT. Its translation is CASSNGPVSGNTIYF.